These 15 T cell receptor beta chains originate from one sample sequenced in a study of CD8 T cells in Susac syndrome. Random hexamers primed reverse transcription of about 0.45 to 1 ug RNA. TCRdb re-called the immunoSEQ multiplex PCR reads through MiXCR, storing one row per CDR3 protein. The table shows 150,000 to 190,000 distinct CDR3 sequences, with roughly 95% occurring only once. The specimen was CD8+ T cells from PBMCs. These receptors all stem from a human donor with multiple sclerosis.

This chain uses TRBV4-1 with TRBJ1-5; no clear D gene. Looked up from germline, CDR1 is MGHRA and CDR2 is YSYEKL. CDR3 length: 15 residues. V was trimmed by 0 bases and J by 7 bases, leaving 13 bases between them. Here the CDR3 reads CASSQDFGEGQPQHF. CDR3 sequence (DNA): TGCGCCAGCAGCCAAGATTTTGGGGAAGGGCAGCCCCAGCATTTT.

This chain links TRBV2 with TRBJ2-5; a weak D match, TRBD1 (6 bases). The CDR3 totals 15 residues. Per the germline V gene, CDR1 is SNHLY and CDR2 is FYNNEI. V lost 4 bases and J lost 1, with 13 bases in between. The CDR3 DNA is TGTGCCAGCAGTGTTCCTGTGGGGGCCCAAGAGACCCAGTACTTC. Protein product: CASSVPVGAQETQYF.

V usage is TRBV20-1 and J usage is TRBJ2-7; D call uncertain. The CDR3 is 10 residues long. Germline V CDR1 and CDR2: DFQATT, SNEGSKA (reference sequence). V was shortened by 2 bases and J by 11 bases, with 10 bases between the two germline ends. CDR3 bases: TGCAGTGCTAGACGAGGCCATGAGTACTTC. Its translation: CSARRGHEYF.

This clonotype was seen only once. This chain connects TRBV29-1 to TRBJ2-7; TRBD1 is a possible D gene (6 bases). Germline V gene lookup returns CDR1 SQVTM and CDR2 ANQGSEA. Trimming removed 5 bases at V and 4 bases at J, with 12 bases between. This CDR3 has 12 amino acids. DNA of the CDR3: TGCAGCGTTTTCACCCAGGGGTACGAGCAGTACTTC. This gives the protein CSVFTQGYEQYF.

This sequence joins TRBV29-1 and TRBJ1-4; D perhaps matches TRBD1 (6 bases). Germline values: CDR1 SQVTM, CDR2 ANQGSEA. The CDR3 consists of 12 residues. Trimming stripped 6 bases from V and 8 bases from J, with 13 bases between. This chain's CDR3 is CSVGGDWEKLFF. The CDR3 DNA reads as TGCAGCGTAGGGGGGGATTGGGAAAAACTGTTTTTT.

This chain connects TRBV4-1 to TRBJ1-1; D is ambiguous. The CDR3 has 13 amino acids. CDR1 and CDR2 (germline): MGHRA, YSYEKL. V gave up 5 bases and J gave up 4 bases, with 11 bases separating them. The CDR3 loop is CASSYSEVTEAFF. The CDR3 DNA sequence: TGCGCCAGCAGCTATTCCGAAGTCACTGAAGCTTTCTTT.

V usage is TRBV9 and J usage is TRBJ2-3; the D is unclear. Germline CDR1 and CDR2: SGDLS and YYNGEE. Trimming pared 0 bases from V and 4 bases from J, leaving 6 bases between. This CDR3 is 13 amino acids long. This chain's CDR3 is CASSVEAPDTQYF. DNA of the CDR3: TGTGCCAGCAGCGTAGAAGCTCCAGATACGCAGTATTTT.

The chain has TRBV21-1 and TRBJ2-7. TRBV21-1 is flagged as a pseudogene. The CDR3 contains 10 residues. In nucleotides, the CDR3 is TGTGCCAGCAGCAACTACGAGCAGTACGTC. Its protein is CASSNYEQYV.

The chain links TRBV27 to TRBJ1-1, with D unclear. This CDR3 region has 12 residues. Trimming removed 10 bases at V and 1 base at J, with 10 bases between. Per the germline V gene, CDR1 is MNHEY and CDR2 is SMNVEV (reference sequence). CDR3 sequence reads: CATGRGNTEAFF. The DNA of the CDR3 is TGTGCCACCGGCCGGGGGAACACTGAAGCTTTCTTT.

This clonotype was recorded once. The chain recombines TRBV2 with TRBJ2-7, with 10 bases aligning to TRBD1. The V segment lost 5 bases and the J segment 3 bases; nucleotides outside the gene matches: 7. This CDR3 region has 15 residues. Germline V gene lookup returns CDR1 SNHLY and CDR2 FYNNEI. Here the CDR3 DNA reads TGTGCCAGCAGTTGGCCGGGACAGGGGTACTACGAGCAGTACGTC. This translates into CASSWPGQGYYEQYV.

This sequence joins TRBV20-1 and TRBJ1-1; D is ambiguous. In germline, CDR1 is DFQATT, CDR2 SNEGSKA (reference sequence). The CDR3 totals 14 residues. In nucleotides, the CDR3 is TGCAGCGTTCTAAGTACATTTTCGAACACTGAAGCTTTCTTT. Translated: CSVLSTFSNTEAFF.

J is TRBJ1-2 and V is TRBV30; D is undetermined. The germline gives CDR1 GTSNPN, CDR2 SVGIG (reference sequence). There are 12 residues in the CDR3. The ends were cut back, 4 bases at V and 2 bases at J, with 8 bases in the middle. Here the CDR3 reads CAWNGVNYGYTF. CDR3 bases: TGTGCCTGGAATGGGGTGAACTATGGCTACACCTTC.

The chain joins TRBV7-9 to TRBJ2-5; D possibly corresponds to TRBD1 (6 bases). CDR3 length: 14 residues. V was clipped by 4 bases and J by 3 bases, with 12 bases between them. The germline V gene encodes CDR1 SEHNR and CDR2 FQNEAQ (reference sequence). This CDR3 reads CASSSPGQKETQYF. CDR3 nucleotides: TGTGCCAGCAGCTCTCCTGGACAGAAAGAGACCCAGTACTTC.

The V call is TRBV9, the J call TRBJ2-1; possibly TRBD1 for D (6 bases). The CDR3 sequence is 14 residues long. Per the germline V gene, CDR1 is SGDLS and CDR2 is YYNGEE. The germline V and J ends were trimmed by 3 bases and 5 bases, with 12 bases remaining between them. The CDR3: CASSGENRDNEQFF. Written as DNA, the CDR3 is TGTGCCAGCAGCGGGGAGAACAGGGACAATGAGCAGTTCTTC.

The V gene is TRBV6-5, the J gene TRBJ1-1; tentative D call: TRBD1 (5 bases). Germline V gene sequence: CDR1 MNHEY, CDR2 SVGAGI. CDR3 length: 13 residues. The V and J ends lost 5 bases and 4 bases respectively, with 11 bases between them. The CDR3 DNA is TGTGCCAGCAGTCCGAATGGGGCCACTGAAGCTTTCTTT. The encoded protein is CASSPNGATEAFF.